This is a list of T cell receptor beta chains from one sample in a study of T cells in tuberculosis. Generated by immunoSEQ multiplex PCR, the TCRdb table keeps only in-frame clones and is missing some. The sample shows 85,000 to 90,000 clones, roughly 91% of them seen only once. Input material: CD1b-GMM tetramer-negative cells sorted from PBMCs. These receptors originate from an adult woman with latent tuberculosis. CDR3s include the opening cysteine and the closing phenylalanine or tryptophan. A D gene is named only where the DNA matches it firmly. Some rows have no size entry. The others give once, few or many, or a class for an expanded clone.

>TRBD1|TRBV6-5|TRBJ1-1|NA
TGTGCCAGCAGGGAGACAGGGGTGAACACTGAAGCTTTCTTT
CASRETGVNTEAFF
>TRBD1|TRBV5-4|TRBJ1-4|NA
TGTGCCAGCAGCCGGGCCCAGGGGGCTGGGGAAAAACTGTTTTTT
CASSRAQGAGEKLFF
>NA|TRBV19|TRBJ2-3|NA
TGTGCCAGTAGTGGCTTCCCCACAGATACGCAGTATTTT
CASSGFPTDTQYF
>NA|TRBV14|TRBJ2-7|once
TGTGCCAGCAGCCCGGGCTACGAGCAGTACTTC
CASSPGYEQYF
>NA|TRBV9|TRBJ1-2|NA
TGTGCCAGCAGCGTAGTTTCGGGTTATGGCTACACCTTC
CASSVVSGYGYTF
>NA|TRBV5-1|TRBJ1-1|NA
TGCGCCAGCAGTCCCGGGACAATGAACACTGAAGCTTTCTTT
CASSPGTMNTEAFF
>NA|TRBV30|TRBJ1-2|NA
TGTGCCTGTCAGGCAGGGCGACCGTATGGCTACACCTTC
CACQAGRPYGYTF
>NA|TRBV2|TRBJ1-1|NA
TGTGCCAGCAAAGAACAGACAGTTCAGGTCGCTGAAGCTTTCTTT
CASKEQTVQVAEAFF
>TRBD2|TRBV6-1|TRBJ2-7|once
TGTGCCAGCAGTGAAGCGTCGGGGGGAGGTTACGAGCAGTACTTC
CASSEASGGGYEQYF
>NA|TRBV29-1|TRBJ2-4|NA
TGCAGCGTTGGCCTCGGGCAGGGGCGGAACATTCAGTACTTC
CSVGLGQGRNIQYF
>NA|TRBV6-5|TRBJ1-5|NA
TGTGCCAGCAGTGACAGTAGCAATCAGCCCCAGCATTTT
CASSDSSNQPQHF
>NA|TRBV29-1|TRBJ1-1|NA
TGCAGCGTTGTAAATGCGGGGAGCGTGAAGAACACTGAAGCTTTCTTT
CSVVNAGSVKNTEAFF
>TRBD1|TRBV19|TRBJ2-5|NA
TGTGCCAGTAGTCCCGACAGGGGGACCCTTGGGACCCAGTACTTC
CASSPDRGTLGTQYF
>TRBD2|TRBV27|TRBJ2-7|NA
TGTGCCAGCAGTTTGGATCCTACCGGGGGGGCTTACGAGCAGTACTTC
CASSLDPTGGAYEQYF
>NA|TRBV9|TRBJ1-1|NA
TGTGCCAGCAGCGTAGGGGGGCAGGGTGGTACTGAAGCTTTCTTT
CASSVGGQGGTEAFF
>NA|TRBV4-1|TRBJ2-7|NA
TGCGCCAGCAGCCAAGATCGTTCGGGGGCCTACGAGCAGTACTTC
CASSQDRSGAYEQYF
>NA|TRBV16|TRBJ2-5|NA
TGTGCCAGCAGCACCCTGGTCAGCCAAGAGACCCAGTACTTC
CASSTLVSQETQYF
>NA|TRBV7-3|TRBJ2-2|NA
TGTGCCAGCAGCTTAACGGCACAGGGTGCCACCGGGGAGCTGTTTTTT
CASSLTAQGATGELFF
>TRBD1|TRBV15|TRBJ1-6|once
TGTGCCACCAGCAAGCCGGGACAGGGGCATTCACCCCTCCACTTT
CATSKPGQGHSPLHF
>NA|TRBV5-1|TRBJ2-2|NA
TGCGCCAGCAGCTTGGCTATGGACACCGGGGAGCTGTTTTTT
CASSLAMDTGELFF
>NA|TRBV2|TRBJ1-6|NA
TGTGCCAGCAGGGCCCAGGGATCCTATAATTCACCCCTCCACTTT
CASRAQGSYNSPLHF
>NA|TRBV28|TRBJ2-2|NA
TGTGCCAGCAGTTTATATTTCGGGGGGAACACCGGGGAGCTGTTTTTT
CASSLYFGGNTGELFF
>TRBD2|TRBV5-1|TRBJ2-3|once
TGCGCCAGCAGCCCTGGACTAGAAACGTACACAGATACGCAGTATTTT
CASSPGLETYTDTQYF
>TRBD1|TRBV2|TRBJ1-5|NA
TGTGCCAGCAGTGTGGGGACAGGGGGCAGTCAGCCCCAGCATTTT
CASSVGTGGSQPQHF
>NA|TRBV7-2|TRBJ1-6|NA
TGTGCCAGCAGCTTAGGGGGGGGTTCACCCCTCCACTTT
CASSLGGGSPLHF
>NA|TRBV13|TRBJ2-2|NA
TGTGCCAGCAGCTTCGGACACAACACCGGGGAGCTGTTTTTT
CASSFGHNTGELFF
>TRBD2|TRBV5-1|TRBJ2-5|NA
TGCGCCAGCAGCTTGGAACTAGCGGGGGGGCCGAGTAAGACCCAGTACTTC
CASSLELAGGPSKTQYF
>TRBD1|TRBV11-2|TRBJ1-2|NA
TGTGCCAGCAGCTCCTACGGGCCCCCAAAAGACAGGGATGGCTACACCTTC
CASSSYGPPKDRDGYTF
>TRBD1|TRBV18|TRBJ2-6|NA
TGTGCCAGCTCCCGAACTGGGGGGACAGGGTCCTCTGGGGCCAACGTCCTGACTTTC
CASSRTGGTGSSGANVLTF
>NA|TRBV30|TRBJ1-2|NA
TGTGCCTGGAGAAAAGAAACAGGGTGGAGCTATGGCTACACCTTC
CAWRKETGWSYGYTF
>TRBD1|TRBV14|TRBJ1-1|NA
TGTGCCAGCAGCCAAAGGACAGGGAGGAACACTGAAGCTTTCTTT
CASSQRTGRNTEAFF
>TRBD2|TRBV5-6|TRBJ2-7|once
TGTGCCAGCAGCCAACCGACTAGCTCGCACGAGCAGTACTTC
CASSQPTSSHEQYF
>TRBD1|TRBV6-5|TRBJ1-1|NA
TGTGCCAGCAGTACAAGACAGGGTTTCACTGAAGCTTTCTTT
CASSTRQGFTEAFF
>NA|TRBV6-1|TRBJ1-6|NA
TGTGCCATCGGGAGCTCCTATAATTCACCCCTCCACTTT
CAIGSSYNSPLHF
>NA|TRBV7-2|TRBJ2-7|NA
TGTGCCAGCAGCTTAGCGCTCCTTTCTCGCCAAACCGGGACAAGGAGCTCCTACGAGCAGTACTTC
CASSLALLSRQTGTRSSYEQYF
>TRBD1|TRBV5-4|TRBJ2-2|few
TGTGCCAGCAGCGCGGACAGGGCCGGGGAGCTGTTTTTT
CASSADRAGELFF
>TRBD2|TRBV5-1|TRBJ2-7|NA
TGCGCCAGCAGCCTAGCGGGGGGGGGCTACGAGCAGTACTTC
CASSLAGGGYEQYF
>NA|TRBV7-9|TRBJ1-3|NA
TGTGCCAGCAGCGCGGGACTTCTAAGGCGGAACACCATATATTTT
CASSAGLLRRNTIYF
>TRBD1|TRBV7-6|TRBJ1-1|NA
TGTGCCAGCAGCTCTCCACGGACAGGGGCTGCGAACACTGAAGCTTTCTTT
CASSSPRTGAANTEAFF
>TRBD1|TRBV7-2|TRBJ2-7|NA
TGTGCCAGCAGCGCCGGGACAGGCTCCTACGAGCAGTACTTC
CASSAGTGSYEQYF
>TRBD1|TRBV28|TRBJ2-1|NA
TGTGCCAGCAGTTTACCTCAGGGGGCTGGCTCCTACAATGAGCAGTTCTTC
CASSLPQGAGSYNEQFF
>NA|TRBV6-5|TRBJ1-4|NA
TGTGCCAGCAGTTACTCGAAGACAGCAGAAAAACTGTTTTTT
CASSYSKTAEKLFF
>NA|TRBV10-1|TRBJ1-1|NA
TGCGCCAGCAGCCGGGGAAACACTGAAGCTTTCTTT
CASSRGNTEAFF